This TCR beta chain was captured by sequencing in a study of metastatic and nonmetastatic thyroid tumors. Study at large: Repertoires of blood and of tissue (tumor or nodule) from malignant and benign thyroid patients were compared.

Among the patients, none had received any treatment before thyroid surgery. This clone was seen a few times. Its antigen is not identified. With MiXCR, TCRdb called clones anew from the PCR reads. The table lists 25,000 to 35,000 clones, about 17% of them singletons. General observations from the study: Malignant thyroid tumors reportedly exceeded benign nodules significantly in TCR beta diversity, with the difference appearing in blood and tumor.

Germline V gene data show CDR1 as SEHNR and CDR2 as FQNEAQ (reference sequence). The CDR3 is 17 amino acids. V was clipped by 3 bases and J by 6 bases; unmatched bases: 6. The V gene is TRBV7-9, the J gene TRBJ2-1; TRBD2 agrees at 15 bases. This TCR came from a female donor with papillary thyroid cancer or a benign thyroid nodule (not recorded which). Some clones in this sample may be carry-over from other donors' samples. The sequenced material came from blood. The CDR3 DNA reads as TGTGCCAGCAGCTTCTCCGGACTAGCGGGGGGGCCCAATGAGCAGTTCTTC. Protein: CASSFSGLAGGPNEQFF.